A selection of T cell receptor beta chains follows, all from one sample in a study of T cell responses to AZD1222 COVID-19 vaccine. Some clones are missing from TCRdb's copy, which holds only in-frame ones; the method was immunoSEQ multiplex PCR. The profile shows more than 95,000 clones, roughly nine tenths of them singletons. This material consisted of peripheral blood, taken on day 0 of AZD1222 vaccination. The receptors stem from an adult in good health. CDR3s include the opening cysteine and the closing phenylalanine or tryptophan. The D gene is left open where the match is weak. Clone size, where shown, is once, few, many, or a class for clones that have expanded.

CASSLPGQRSSYNEQFF TGTGCCAGCAGCTTGCCCGGACAGAGGAGCTCCTACAATGAGCAGTTCTTC NA NA TRBJ2-1 TRBV5-8
CASSYSTAHEAFF TGTGCCAGCAGTTACTCGACGGCCCACGAAGCTTTCTTT NA NA TRBJ1-1 TRBV6-5
CASSLRQGDGYTF TGTGCCAGCAGCCTACGACAGGGGGATGGCTACACCTTC once TRBD1 TRBJ1-2 TRBV12-3/TRBV12-4
CAWSRSYGYTF TGTGCCTGGAGTCGATCCTATGGCTACACCTTC NA NA TRBJ1-2 TRBV30
CASSRGRDRVFSQPQHF TGTGCCAGTAGTCGAGGCCGGGACAGGGTTTTCAGTCAGCCCCAGCATTTT once TRBD1 TRBJ1-5 TRBV19
CASSQVGGIYNEQFF TGTGCCAGCAGCCAAGTGGGCGGGATTTATAATGAGCAGTTCTTC NA NA TRBJ2-1 TRBV14
CASSKGTSGRYEQFF TGTGCCAGCAGCAAAGGGACTAGCGGGAGATATGAGCAGTTCTTC NA NA TRBJ2-1 TRBV21-1
CATSPLGTYEYEQYF TGTGCCACCTCCCCCCTCGGGACCTATGAATACGAGCAGTACTTC NA NA TRBJ2-7 TRBV7-9
CASSFSGNRYTDTQYF TGTGCCAGCAGCTTTAGCGGGAACCGATACACAGATACGCAGTATTTT NA TRBD2 TRBJ2-3 TRBV7-9
CASSRQLAGGETQYF TGCGCCAGCAGCCGCCAACTAGCGGGGGGCGAGACCCAGTACTTC NA TRBD2 TRBJ2-5 TRBV5-1
CASSLINTGELFF TGTGCCAGCAGCTTGATTAACACCGGGGAGCTGTTTTTT NA NA TRBJ2-2 TRBV7-2
CSASSGLAGLYNEQFF TGCAGTGCTAGTTCGGGACTAGCGGGTCTATACAATGAGCAGTTCTTC NA TRBD2 TRBJ2-1 TRBV20-1
CASSLGGNSPLHF TGTGCCAGCAGTTTAGGGGGTAATTCACCCCTCCACTTT few NA TRBJ1-6 TRBV12-3/TRBV12-4
CASSYRNRQGWTEAFF TGTGCCAGCAGCTACCGAAATCGACAGGGTTGGACTGAAGCTTTCTTT NA TRBD1 TRBJ1-1 TRBV5-8
CASRKLAGAYNEQFF TGTGCCAGCAGAAAGCTAGCGGGGGCCTACAATGAGCAGTTCTTC NA TRBD2 TRBJ2-1 TRBV6-5
CASRTGSQPQHF TGTGCCAGCAGGACAGGATCTCAGCCCCAGCATTTT NA NA TRBJ1-5 TRBV12-3/TRBV12-4
CASTTLGGQGITQPQHF TGTGCCAGCACCACCCTTGGCGGACAGGGGATAACTCAGCCCCAGCATTTT NA TRBD1 TRBJ1-5 TRBV27
CASSLTGGRNYEQYF TGTGCCAGCAGTTTAACAGGGGGCAGAAACTACGAGCAGTACTTC NA TRBD1 TRBJ2-7 TRBV6-5
CATGERAGGIDTQYF TGTGCCACCGGCGAACGGGCAGGGGGCATAGATACGCAGTATTTT NA TRBD1 TRBJ2-3 TRBV15
CASTPTGNYGYTF TGTGCCAGTACACCGACAGGGAACTATGGCTACACCTTC NA TRBD1 TRBJ1-2 TRBV19
CASSLNDGSYEQYF TGCGCCAGCAGCTTGAATGACGGGTCCTACGAGCAGTACTTC NA NA TRBJ2-7 TRBV5-1
CASSYAAGGQVTQYF TGTGCCAGCAGTTACGCCGCGGGAGGGCAGGTTACGCAGTATTTT NA TRBD2 TRBJ2-3 TRBV6-6
CASSLPRPAGNTIYF TGTGCCAGCAGCTTACCCCGGCCGGCTGGAAACACCATATATTTT NA NA TRBJ1-3 TRBV11-2
CASSPDRGGGYTF TGCGCCAGCAGCCCGGACAGGGGCGGAGGCTACACCTTC few TRBD1 TRBJ1-2 TRBV5-1
CASSKGVMNTEAFF TGTGCCAGCAGTAAGGGAGTTATGAACACTGAAGCTTTCTTT NA NA TRBJ1-1 TRBV27
CASSLLGQSYGYTF TGTGCCAGCAGCTTACTAGGACAGAGCTATGGCTACACCTTC NA NA TRBJ1-2 TRBV5-8
CASSIDSWSPLHF TGTGCCAGTAGTATCGACAGCTGGTCACCCCTCCACTTT few NA TRBJ1-6 TRBV19
CASSFDGHGSPLHF TGTGCCAGCAGTTTCGACGGGCATGGATCACCCCTCCACTTT NA NA TRBJ1-6 TRBV27
CASSDSGLAGNSPLHF TGTGCCAGCAGTGACTCGGGGCTCGCGGGGAATTCACCCCTCCACTTT NA NA TRBJ1-6 TRBV6-4
CASNSGTGGLYGYTF TGTGCCAGTAACTCCGGGACAGGGGGCCTCTATGGCTACACCTTC NA TRBD1 TRBJ1-2 TRBV19
CASSPPSKNTEAFF TGTGCCAGCAGTCCGCCGAGCAAGAACACTGAAGCTTTCTTT NA NA TRBJ1-1 TRBV7-2
CASSAQGLNTGELFF TGTGCCAGCAGCGCCCAGGGCTTGAACACCGGGGAGCTGTTTTTT NA NA TRBJ2-2 TRBV9
CASSPQGVPHNEKLFF TGTGCCAGCAGCCCGCAGGGGGTCCCACATAATGAAAAACTGTTTTTT NA TRBD1 TRBJ1-4 TRBV7-9
CASSSPGSLGTDTQYF TGTGCCAGCAGCTCACCCGGGAGTTTAGGCACAGATACGCAGTATTTT NA NA TRBJ2-3 TRBV7-2
CASSLRRANYGYTF TGTGCCAGTAGTCTTCGGAGAGCTAACTATGGCTACACCTTC few NA TRBJ1-2 TRBV19
CASGGATGSTGELFF TGTGCCAGCGGAGGGGCAACAGGGTCAACCGGGGAGCTGTTTTTT NA NA TRBJ2-2 TRBV7-9
CASSLPGRAYEQYF TGTGCCAGCAGCTTGCCGGGCAGGGCTTACGAGCAGTACTTC NA NA TRBJ2-7 TRBV5-6
CAWGHGGGGYNEQFF TGTGCCTGGGGCCACGGGGGCGGGGGATACAATGAGCAGTTCTTC NA NA TRBJ2-1 TRBV30
CAWSVPFLRSGNTIYF TGTGCCTGGAGTGTACCGTTCCTTCGCTCTGGAAACACCATATATTTT NA NA TRBJ1-3 TRBV30
CASSSGSQETQYF TGTGCCAGCTCAAGCGGGTCTCAGGAGACCCAGTACTTC NA NA TRBJ2-5 TRBV18
CASRPQTEKNTEAFF TGCGCCAGCAGGCCCCAGACAGAAAAGAACACTGAAGCTTTCTTT NA NA TRBJ1-1 TRBV5-1
CASSYPLRSTDTQYF TGTGCCAGCAGTTACCCCCTAAGGAGCACAGATACGCAGTATTTT NA NA TRBJ2-3 TRBV6-5
CASRSGRAGEGYEQYF TGTGCCAGTAGATCTGGTAGGGCAGGGGAGGGCTACGAGCAGTACTTC NA NA TRBJ2-7 TRBV19
CASSLAAGEQFF TGTGCCAGCAGCTTGGCGGCTGGTGAGCAGTTCTTC NA NA TRBJ2-1 TRBV5-6
CASSITPSVGQGQPQHF TGTGCCAGTAGTATCACGCCGTCGGTGGGGCAAGGACAGCCCCAGCATTTT NA NA TRBJ1-5 TRBV19
CAITLDRRQPQHF TGTGCCATCACCCTGGACCGGCGCCAGCCCCAGCATTTT NA NA TRBJ1-5 TRBV10-3
CASSLATRGETQYF TGTGCCAGCAGCTTGGCCACCAGGGGAGAGACCCAGTACTTC once NA TRBJ2-5 TRBV5-6
CASSLGRTTNEKLFF TGTGCCAGCAGCCTAGGACGGACAACTAATGAAAAACTGTTTTTT NA NA TRBJ1-4 TRBV27
CASSLGTGGNQPQHF TGCGCCAGCAGCTTGGGGACAGGGGGGAATCAGCCCCAGCATTTT NA TRBD1 TRBJ1-5 TRBV5-1
CASSPGVLTSGANVLTF TGTGCCAGCAGCCCAGGGGTCCTCACCTCTGGGGCCAACGTCCTGACTTTC NA NA TRBJ2-6 TRBV7-8
CASSLGQVGKLFF TGTGCCAGCAGCTTAGGCCAGGTGGGAAAACTGTTTTTT NA NA TRBJ1-4 TRBV7-9
CASSIRGGAKPNEQFF TGTGCCAGTAGTATAAGGGGTGGGGCCAAGCCCAATGAGCAGTTCTTC NA NA TRBJ2-1 TRBV19
CASSQSGNTIYF TGTGCCAGCAGCCAATCTGGAAACACCATATATTTT NA NA TRBJ1-3 TRBV14
CASSRRGPGEQYF TGTGCCAGCAGCCGAAGGGGGCCGGGCGAGCAGTACTTC NA TRBD1 TRBJ2-7 TRBV3-1/TRBV3-2
CASSQDRGLGYTF TGCGCCAGCAGCCAAGATAGGGGGCTGGGCTACACCTTC NA TRBD1 TRBJ1-2 TRBV4-1
CSAQTGRDTEAFF TGCAGCGCCCAGACAGGGAGAGATACTGAAGCTTTCTTT NA TRBD1 TRBJ1-1 TRBV29-1
CASSIDNYNEQFF TGTGCCAGTAGTATAGACAACTACAATGAGCAGTTCTTC once NA TRBJ2-1 TRBV19
CASSLRTEQYF TGTGCCAGCAGCTTACGAACCGAGCAGTACTTC once NA TRBJ2-7 TRBV7-2